One sample yielded the 24 T cell receptor beta chains listed below, sequenced in a study of blood T cell repertoires in COVID-19. The protocol was immunoSEQ multiplex PCR, while the TCRdb copy is restricted to in-frame clones and leaves out a portion. The repertoire holds roughly 250,000 clones, with 70% to 85% as singletons. The sample was peripheral blood. The receptors were sampled from a woman in her 40s with active or convalescent COVID-19.

The chain carries TRBV7-3 and TRBJ2-1; D is ambiguous. Germline CDR1 is SGHTA and CDR2 is FQGTGA. V lost 2 bases and J lost 4, with 6 bases in between. The CDR3 totals 13 residues. In DNA, the CDR3 is TGTGCCAGCAGCTTAGGCATATACAATGAGCAGTTCTTC. Protein product: CASSLGIYNEQFF.

The gene calls are TRBV6-5 and TRBJ1-2; no clear D. Germline loops: CDR1 MNHEY, CDR2 SVGAGI. The V gene lost 6 bases and the J gene lost 5 bases, with 16 bases spanning the gap. There are 14 residues in the CDR3. CDR3 DNA: TGTGCCAGCAGAAGGCGGGGATCGGGGTATGGCTACACCTTC. Its protein is CASRRRGSGYGYTF.

The rearrangement joins TRBV7-2 to TRBJ2-7; D is unresolved. Trimming pared 2 bases from V and 3 bases from J, leaving 8 bases between. The CDR3 consists of 13 residues. Germline CDR1 is SGHTA and CDR2 is FQGNSA. CDR3 DNA sequence: TGTGCCAGCAGCTTAAACAAGATCTACGAGCAGTACTTC. It is translated as CASSLNKIYEQYF.

V and J are TRBV5-1 and TRBJ2-1, with 9 bases aligning to TRBD1. The CDR3 has 16 residues. The J segment lost 10 bases and the V segment lost 0 bases, leaving 11 bases of the junction unmatched. CDR1 and CDR2 from the germline V gene are SGHRS and YFSETQ. CDR3 sequence (DNA): TGCGCCAGCAGCTTGGTACAGGGGGCGACGTTTGGAGAGCAGTTCTTC. It codes for CASSLVQGATFGEQFF. The variable domain in full, completed from reference TRBV5-1 and TRBJ2-1, reads KAGVTQTPRYLIKTRGQQVTLSCSPISGHRSVSWYQQTPGQGLQFLFEYFSETQRNKGNFPGRFSGRQFSNSRSEMNVSTLELGDSALYLCASSLVQGATFGEQFFGPGTRLTVL.

This clone was picked up a small number of times. V usage is TRBV12-3 or TRBV12-4 and J usage is TRBJ1-1; weak D call: TRBD1 (5 bases). Trimming removed 8 bases at V and 6 bases at J, with 10 bases between. This CDR3 has 11 residues. CDR3 in amino acids: CASQGISEAFF. The CDR3 DNA is TGTGCCAGCCAGGGAATCTCTGAAGCTTTCTTT.

The rearrangement joins TRBV6-4 to TRBJ1-1; perhaps TRBD1 as D (6 bases). Germline V gene sequence: CDR1 MRHNA, CDR2 SNTAGT. The CDR3 contains 14 residues. V was cut by 7 bases and J by 4 bases, with 16 bases left in between. As DNA, the CDR3 is TGTGCCAGCAAACCACAGGGTCAGGGCACTGAAGCTTTCTTT. Translated: CASKPQGQGTEAFF.

The chain couples TRBV21-1 to TRBJ1-1; TRBD1, the table's D call, was not compared with the DNA. TRBV21-1 is classified as a pseudogene. The CDR3 is 14 residues long. The chain's CDR3 is CASSTVTVNTEAFF. The CDR3 bases are TGTGCCAGCAGCACCGTGACAGTGAACACTGAAGCTTTCTTT.

V usage is TRBV28 and J usage is TRBJ1-5; a possible D gene is TRBD1 (5 bases). Germline values: CDR1 MDHEN, CDR2 SYDVKM. The V gene lost 5 bases and the J gene lost 3 bases, with 11 bases spanning the gap. The CDR3 extends over 14 amino acids. CDR3: CASSPGRVNQPQHF. CDR3 nucleotides: TGTGCCAGCAGTCCTGGCAGGGTCAATCAGCCCCAGCATTTT.

The V call is TRBV12-3 or TRBV12-4, the J call TRBJ2-1, with 9 bases matching TRBD2. The CDR3 runs 13 residues. The V segment lost 2 bases and the J segment 15 bases; nucleotides outside the gene matches: 8. The CDR3 is CASSLKSGGTGFF. The CDR3, as DNA: TGTGCCAGCAGTTTAAAAAGCGGGGGGACGGGGTTCTTC.

The chain recombines TRBV2 with TRBJ2-4; D gene ambiguous. This CDR3 is 16 amino acids long. The V gene lost 3 bases and the J gene lost 0 bases, with 12 bases spanning the gap. Germline CDR1 is SNHLY and CDR2 is FYNNEI. Here the CDR3 reads CASSDFLSVAKNIQYF. The CDR3 DNA reads as TGTGCCAGCAGTGATTTTTTGTCCGTAGCCAAAAACATTCAGTACTTC.

This clone turned up a few times. The chain joins TRBV3-1 (or the pseudogene TRBV3-2) to TRBJ2-2, with 12 positions matching TRBD2. Germline CDR1 reads LGHDT; CDR2 reads YNNKEL (reference sequence). The CDR3 loop spans 18 amino acids. The J segment lost 9 bases and the V segment lost 2 bases, leaving 13 bases of the junction unmatched. The CDR3 is CASSQRGLAGRRGRELFF. In nucleotides, the CDR3 is TGTGCCAGCAGCCAAAGAGGACTAGCGGGGCGAAGAGGGCGGGAGCTGTTTTTT.

The chain recombines TRBV6-1 with TRBJ1-4; D remains ambiguous. Deletions cut 2 bases from V and 3 bases from J, with 7 bases between. This CDR3 spans 14 amino acids. Germline assignment: CDR1 MNHNS and CDR2 SASEGT. Written as DNA, the CDR3 is TGTGCCAGCAGTGAACCTGGGCCTAATGAAAAACTGTTTTTT. Amino acids: CASSEPGPNEKLFF.

The chain has TRBV11-2 and TRBJ2-5; possibly TRBD2 for D (6 bases). Trimming removed 3 bases from V and 4 bases from J, with 12 bases in between. From germline, CDR1 is SGHAT and CDR2 FQNNGV. The CDR3 has 14 residues. In DNA, the CDR3 is TGTGCCAGCAGCTTGGCCGGGACTGGAGAGACCCAGTACTTC. This sequence encodes CASSLAGTGETQYF.

The V gene is TRBV3-1 (or the pseudogene TRBV3-2), the J gene TRBJ1-2; a weak D match, TRBD1 (5 bases). The germline CDR1 and CDR2 sequences are LGHDT and YNNKEL (reference sequence). The V gene lost 4 bases and the J gene lost 7 bases, with 19 bases spanning the gap. The CDR3 length is 15 residues. The CDR3 DNA reads as TGTGCCAGCAGCCTCTCCGGGCAGGGCCGTGGTGGCTACACCTTC. This codes for CASSLSGQGRGGYTF.

The chain carries TRBV7-3 and TRBJ2-2, with 10 positions matching TRBD2. Trimming removed 4 bases from V and 7 bases from J; junction bases left unmatched: 3. The CDR3 is made up of 14 amino acids. Germline values: CDR1 SGHTA, CDR2 FQGTGA. CDR3 protein: CASSSLAGYGELFF. CDR3 nucleotides: TGTGCCAGCAGCTCACTAGCGGGGTACGGGGAGCTGTTTTTT.

The chain's CDR3 is CASSPTVPANTGELFF. The CDR3 DNA follows: TGTGCCAGCAGCCCGACAGTTCCCGCGAACACCGGGGAGCTGTTTTTT. The gene calls are TRBV9 and TRBJ2-2; D is perhaps TRBD1 (5 bases). The CDR3 is 16 residues long. The V end lost 4 bases, the J end lost 0 bases, and 13 bases lay between the germline ends. CDR1 SGDLS and CDR2 YYNGEE come from the germline V gene.

The chain joins TRBV10-1 to TRBJ2-2; D possibly corresponds to TRBD1 (6 bases). Germline V lookup: CDR1 WNHNN, CDR2 SYGVQD (reference sequence). V dropped 0 bases and J dropped 0 bases, with 8 bases sitting between them. The CDR3 sequence is 16 residues long. In nucleotides, the CDR3 is TGCGCCAGCAGTGAGTCCAGGGGCGCGAACACCGGGGAGCTGTTTTTT. This encodes CASSESRGANTGELFF.

This chain joins TRBV19 and TRBJ1-2; D possibly corresponds to TRBD1 (6 bases). Germline V CDR1 and CDR2: LNHDA, SQIVND (reference sequence). There are 13 residues in the CDR3. Trimming shortened V by 9 bases and J by 3 bases, and 14 bases separated the two germline ends. The CDR3 coding sequence is TGTGCCAGCCACGGGGGGCTCGACTATGGCTACACCTTC. Protein sequence: CASHGGLDYGYTF. The variable domain in full, with the rest retrieved from reference TRBV19 and TRBJ1-2, is DGGITQSPKYLFRKEGQNVTLSCEQNLNHDAMYWYRQDPGQGLRLIYYSQIVNDFQKGDIAEGYSVSREKKESFPLTVTSAQKNPTAFYLCASHGGLDYGYTFGSGTRLTVV.

V usage is TRBV14 and J usage is TRBJ1-2; TRBD1 matches at 7 bases. CDR3 size: 13 residues. Germline lookup yields CDR1 SGHDN and CDR2 FVKESK. V lost 4 bases and J lost 6; bases outside the gene matches: 5. CDR3 DNA: TGTGCCAGCAGCCTTTTCAGGGGGGATGGCTACACCTTC. Protein: CASSLFRGDGYTF.

The rearrangement joins TRBV29-1 to TRBJ2-1; 8 bases are shared with TRBD1. V dropped 6 bases and J dropped 8; count of bases not matched to a gene: 9. Germline CDR1 SQVTM, CDR2 ANQGSEA. This CDR3 comprises 13 residues. CDR3 coding DNA: TGCAGCGTAGGACAGGGAGATAGGGATGAGCAGTTCTTC. This encodes CSVGQGDRDEQFF.

The sample holds a few counts of this clone. The chain is built from TRBV18 and TRBJ2-1, with TRBD2 identical over 7 bases. CDR1 is KGHSH and CDR2 is LQKENI in the germline V gene. The CDR3 is made up of 12 amino acids. The V gene end was trimmed by 3 bases and the J gene end by 10 bases; junction bases not matched to a gene: 3. The CDR3 sequence: CASSPGGREQFF. CDR3 nucleotides: TGTGCCAGCTCACCGGGGGGGAGGGAGCAGTTCTTC.

V is TRBV6-5 and J is TRBJ1-6, with D possibly TRBD1 on 6 matching bases. Trimming removed 7 bases at V and 9 bases at J, with 16 bases between. The CDR3 contains 14 residues. Per germline, CDR1 MNHEY and CDR2 SVGAGI. Here the CDR3 reads CASTVVQGGSPLHF. The CDR3 region has the DNA TGTGCCAGCACCGTCGTACAGGGCGGTTCACCCCTCCACTTT.

The rearrangement links TRBV6-1 to TRBJ1-4; D ambiguous. Germline V gives CDR1 MNHNS, CDR2 SASEGT. Trimming shortened V by 2 bases and J by 7 bases, and 8 bases separated the two germline ends. The CDR3 consists of 13 residues. The CDR3 DNA is TGTGCCAGCAGTGAACTACGTACTGAAAAACTGTTTTTT. Its translation is CASSELRTEKLFF.

This clone was seen only a few times. The J gene is TRBJ1-2, the V gene TRBV2; D gene ambiguous. Germline lookup yields CDR1 SNHLY and CDR2 FYNNEI. The CDR3 runs to 12 residues. The V end lost 4 bases, the J end lost 4 bases, and 7 bases lay between the germline ends. DNA of the CDR3: TGTGCCAGCAGTGCTACAGCCTATGGCTACACCTTC. Protein product: CASSATAYGYTF.